This T cell receptor (beta chain) was documented in a study of blood T cell repertoires in COVID-19. CDR1 is LGHDT, CDR2 YNNKEL, per germline (reference sequence). The CDR3 spans 13 residues. V shed 2 bases and J shed 4 bases, with 8 bases lying between them. The data were produced by immunoSEQ multiplex PCR, yet TCRdb's version contains in-frame clones alone and is incomplete. The sample has approximately 200,000 clones, approximately 94% seen once; the top ten hold 0.6% to 0.8%. Sequencing was done on a sample of peripheral blood. The source of this sequence is a man aged 25 to 40 with COVID-19, enrolled during active disease. V usage is TRBV3-1 (or the pseudogene TRBV3-2) and J usage is TRBJ2-5; D uncertain. CDR3 bases: TGTGCCAGCAGCCAAATGAGAGGAGAGACCCAGTACTTC. Protein: CASSQMRGETQYF.